The 26 T cell receptor beta chains presented below share a single source sample, sequenced in a study of T cell responses to AZD1222 COVID-19 vaccine. The assay was immunoSEQ multiplex PCR, and TCRdb's table has in-frame clones only and misses some. The sample contains around 150,000 clones, 80% to 95% of which appear only once. Sequencing used peripheral blood, obtained 28 days after the second AZD1222 dose. These receptors were obtained from an adult who received the AZD1222 COVID-19 vaccine.

The chain employs TRBV27 and TRBJ2-3; a possible D gene is TRBD2 (6 bases). The V and J ends lost 4 bases and 6 bases respectively, with 14 bases between them. The CDR3 has 14 amino acids. Germline CDR1 reads MNHEY; CDR2 reads SMNVEV (reference sequence). CDR3 loop: CASSSQTSWDTQYF. The CDR3 DNA reads TGTGCCAGCAGTTCCCAGACTAGTTGGGATACGCAGTATTTT.

A single count supports this clone. The chain is built from TRBV10-3 and TRBJ1-2, with TRBD1 matching 9 bases. Trimming took 0 bases from V and 6 from J; bases not matched to a gene: 5. Germline V gives CDR1 ENHRY, CDR2 SYGVKD. CDR3 length equals 15 residues. CDR3 region: CAISESRDRVDGYTF. The CDR3 DNA reads as TGTGCCATCAGTGAGTCGAGGGACAGGGTGGATGGCTACACCTTC.

The V gene is TRBV7-9, the J gene TRBJ2-4; 7 bases align to TRBD2. V shed 5 bases and J 13 bases; nucleotides not matched to a gene: 11. The germline V gene encodes CDR1 SEHNR and CDR2 FQNEAQ (reference sequence). This CDR3 is built from 13 residues. The CDR3 region is CASSDGLVAEQYF. The CDR3 DNA reads TGTGCCAGCAGCGATGGACTAGTCGCCGAACAGTACTTC.

V and J are TRBV2 and TRBJ2-5; D may be TRBD1 (5 bases). This CDR3 has 16 amino acids. V was shortened by 7 bases and J by 5 bases, with 23 bases between the two germline ends. Germline V gene lookup returns CDR1 SNHLY and CDR2 FYNNEI. CDR3 in amino acids: CASTKPTARIGETQYF. The CDR3 coding sequence is TGTGCCAGCACCAAACCGACAGCCCGTATTGGGGAGACCCAGTACTTC.

This sequence joins TRBV14 and TRBJ2-3, with D possibly matching TRBD2 (6 bases). Germline V CDR1 and CDR2: SGHDN, FVKESK. Trimming shortened V by 3 bases and J by 0 bases, and 7 bases separated the two germline ends. The CDR3 consists of 14 residues. The CDR3 region is CASSHGGSTDTQYF. In DNA form, the CDR3 reads TGTGCCAGCAGCCACGGGGGAAGCACAGATACGCAGTATTTT.

This clone was counted a single time. This chain connects TRBV6-2 or TRBV6-3 to TRBJ1-5; perhaps TRBD1 as D (5 bases). V lost 2 bases, J lost 0 bases, and 17 bases lay in between. Germline CDR1 and CDR2: MNHEY and SVGEGT. There are 18 residues in the CDR3. In nucleotides, the CDR3 is TGTGCCAGCAGTTACCGAAAGGGCGGGGGGTTTAGCAATCAGCCCCAGCATTTT. Translation: CASSYRKGGGFSNQPQHF.

V is TRBV14 and J is TRBJ2-2; 10 positions agree with TRBD2. V shed 0 bases and J 7 bases; nucleotides not matched to a gene: 5. From germline, CDR1 is SGHDN and CDR2 FVKESK. There are 16 residues in the CDR3. The CDR3 protein is CASSQELAGIGGELFF. For the CDR3, the DNA is TGTGCCAGCAGCCAAGAACTAGCGGGAATCGGCGGGGAGCTGTTTTTT.

The J gene is TRBJ1-2, the V gene TRBV11-2, with D perhaps matching TRBD1 (5 bases). CDR3 length equals 14 residues. Trimming stripped 5 bases from V and 8 bases from J, with 18 bases between. Germline loops: CDR1 SGHAT, CDR2 FQNNGV. CDR3 coding DNA: TGTGCCAGCAGCCTACTCATCGACAGTGACGGCTACACCTTC. Translation: CASSLLIDSDGYTF.

J is TRBJ2-7 and V is TRBV10-1, with TRBD2 identical over 9 bases. This CDR3 contains 14 residues. The trim removed 2 bases at V and 4 bases at J, leaving 3 bases unmatched. The germline CDR1 and CDR2 sequences are WNHNN and SYGVQD (reference sequence). The CDR3 DNA follows: TGCGCCAGCAGTGAGAGCGGGAGGAAATACGAGCAGTACTTC. Its translation is CASSESGRKYEQYF.

The genes are TRBV21-1 and TRBJ1-2. TRBV21-1 is flagged as a pseudogene. This CDR3 spans 12 amino acids. CDR3 bases: TGTGCCAGCAGCAACGATATAAGGGGCTACACCTTC. Translation gives CASSNDIRGYTF.

The chain links TRBV2 to TRBJ2-3, with 7 positions matching TRBD2. V lost 3 bases and J lost 2; bases outside the gene matches: 5. Germline CDR1 is SNHLY and CDR2 is FYNNEI. The CDR3 covers 15 residues. The CDR3 nucleotides read TGTGCCAGCAGTGATGGGCTAGCGGACACAGATACGCAGTATTTT. Its protein is CASSDGLADTDTQYF.

The chain carries TRBV10-2 and TRBJ2-3, with D perhaps being TRBD1 or TRBD2 (5 bases each). Germline V gives CDR1 WSHSY, CDR2 SAAADI. Trimming cost V 7 bases and J 0 bases, with 17 bases left between them. The CDR3 runs to 16 residues. CDR3 nucleotide sequence: TGCGCCAGCAAAGGAGGCCGGGGCGATAGCACAGATACGCAGTATTTT. This codes for CASKGGRGDSTDTQYF.

The chain uses TRBV6-1 and TRBJ1-2; 8 nucleotides align to TRBD1. The CDR3 contains 17 residues. Trimming at V came to 2 bases and at J to 3 bases, leaving 11 bases not matched to a gene. Germline V gives CDR1 MNHNS, CDR2 SASEGT. The CDR3 nucleotides read TGTGCCAGCAGTGAACTTCGCGGGCAGGGGGCCCACTATGGCTACACCTTC. This gives the protein CASSELRGQGAHYGYTF.

The chain joins TRBV10-3 to TRBJ2-3; 10 bases are shared with TRBD1. The CDR3 totals 17 residues. Per germline, CDR1 ENHRY and CDR2 SYGVKD. J lost 6 bases, V lost 3 bases, and 12 bases had no gene match. In nucleotides, the CDR3 is TGTGCCATCAGTGAATCCATCGGGACAGGGGAGTCCGATACGCAGTATTTT. It specifies CAISESIGTGESDTQYF.

The rearrangement links TRBV18 to TRBJ1-4; D remains ambiguous. The ends were cut back, 3 bases at V and 8 bases at J, with 7 bases in the middle. Germline V gene data show CDR1 as KGHSH and CDR2 as LQKENI. The CDR3 is 12 residues long. CDR3 nucleotide sequence: TGTGCCAGCTCACCGAAACAAGAAAAACTGTTTTTT. Its protein is CASSPKQEKLFF. Full variable domain (outside the CDR3, taken from reference TRBV18 and TRBJ1-4): NAGVMQNPRHLVRRRGQEARLRCSPMKGHSHVYWYRQLPEEGLKFMVYLQKENIIDESGMPKERFSAEFPKEGPSILRIQQVVRGDSAAYFCASSPKQEKLFFGSGTQLSVL.

The chain couples TRBV10-3 to TRBJ1-5; tentative D call: TRBD1 (6 bases). Trimming stripped 6 bases from V and 0 bases from J, with 15 bases between. This CDR3 is 16 amino acids long. Germline V lookup: CDR1 ENHRY, CDR2 SYGVKD. The CDR3 is CAISETDRFSNQPQHF. In DNA, the CDR3 is TGTGCCATCAGCGAGACCGACAGGTTTAGCAATCAGCCCCAGCATTTT.

The CDR3 nucleotides are TGTGCCACCTCCCTCCGGGATAACTATGGCTACACCTTC. Translating gives CATSLRDNYGYTF. This chain links TRBV12-3 or TRBV12-4 with TRBJ1-2; no definite D call. V dropped 10 bases and J dropped 1 base, with 13 bases sitting between them. The CDR3 is 13 amino acids.

The V gene is TRBV6-5, the J gene TRBJ2-7, with TRBD1 as a possible D gene (6 bases). Germline V gene data show CDR1 as MNHEY and CDR2 as SVGAGI. The CDR3 is 15 residues long. V gave up 2 bases and J gave up 1 base, with 12 bases separating them. CDR3: CASSYAQGLSYEQYF. For the CDR3, the DNA is TGTGCCAGCAGTTACGCACAGGGTCTATCCTACGAGCAGTACTTC.

CDR3 in amino acids: CASSYSRAPGEKLFF. The CDR3 region has the DNA TGTGCCAGCAGTTACTCGAGGGCCCCTGGTGAAAAACTGTTTTTT. J is TRBJ1-4 and V is TRBV6-5; D is ambiguous. Trimming shortened V by 0 bases and J by 7 bases, and 12 bases separated the two germline ends. The germline V gene has CDR1 MNHEY and CDR2 SVGAGI. This CDR3 contains 15 residues.

This clone was picked up a small number of times. This chain connects TRBV28 to TRBJ1-1; D not certain. V lost 3 bases and J 1 base, leaving 9 bases between the germline ends. Per the germline V gene, CDR1 is MDHEN and CDR2 is SYDVKM. This CDR3 comprises 14 residues. The CDR3, as DNA: TGTGCCAGCAGTTTGATTACGTCGAACACTGAAGCTTTCTTT. Its protein is CASSLITSNTEAFF.

The genes are TRBV13 and TRBJ1-1; no clear D. The germline V gene encodes CDR1 PRHDT and CDR2 FYEKMQ (reference sequence). V lost 0 bases to trimming and J lost 3 bases, with 8 bases between them. The CDR3 has 14 amino acids. The CDR3 nucleotides read TGTGCCAGCAGCTTAGGTAGGAGGGACACTGAAGCTTTCTTT. Translating gives CASSLGRRDTEAFF. The full variable domain, with the rest looked up from reference TRBV13 and TRBJ1-1, is AAGVIQSPRHLIKEKRETATLKCYPIPRHDTVYWYQQGPGQDPQFLISFYEKMQSDKGSIPDRFSAQQFSDYHSELNMSSLELGDSALYFCASSLGRRDTEAFFGQGTRLTVV.

The chain has TRBV9 and TRBJ1-1, with D possibly TRBD1 on 6 matching bases. In germline, CDR1 is SGDLS, CDR2 YYNGEE. This CDR3 region has 15 residues. The V end lost 2 bases, the J end lost 2 bases, and 13 bases lay between the germline ends. The CDR3: CASSVGGAFNTEAFF. The DNA of the CDR3 is TGTGCCAGCAGCGTCGGGGGCGCCTTTAACACTGAAGCTTTCTTT.

The CDR3 region has the DNA TGTGCCAGCAGTCCCTGGGGCACCGGGGAGCTGTTTTTT. This encodes CASSPWGTGELFF. The chain is built from TRBV27 and TRBJ2-2; no clear D gene. V was clipped by 5 bases and J by 4 bases, with 8 bases between them. The CDR3 runs to 13 residues. From germline, CDR1 is MNHEY and CDR2 SMNVEV (reference sequence).

This clone has just a few counts. In the same sample, other DNA sequences code for this CDR3. This chain joins TRBV5-1 and TRBJ1-2; no firm D call. The V gene's germline CDR1 is SGHRS and CDR2 YFSETQ. CDR3 length equals 14 residues. V was shortened by 0 bases and J by 0 bases, with 6 bases between the two germline ends. In DNA form, the CDR3 reads TGCGCCAGCAGCTTGGAATCACCTAACTATGGCTACACCTTC. Amino acids: CASSLESPNYGYTF.

The CDR3, as DNA: TGTGCCAGCAGCTTGATTTTGGGCACTGGAGAGCTGTTTTTT. It translates to CASSLILGTGELFF. The chain is built from TRBV5-6 and TRBJ2-2; D is ambiguous. The CDR3 covers 14 residues. V was trimmed by 1 base and J by 11 bases, leaving 15 bases between them. CDR1 is SGHDT and CDR2 is YYEEEE in the germline V gene.

This clone was counted a few times. J is TRBJ2-7 and V is TRBV7-9; D remains unclear. Germline V CDR1 and CDR2: SEHNR, FQNEAQ (reference sequence). This CDR3 spans 16 amino acids. Trimming stripped 4 bases from V and 2 bases from J, with 18 bases between. The CDR3 region has the DNA TGTGCCAGCAGCTCAATGCCCTATGACGGTACCTACGAGCAGTACTTC. It codes for CASSSMPYDGTYEQYF. Looking up the rest from reference TRBV7-9 and TRBJ2-7 gives the full variable domain: DTGVSQNPRHKITKRGQNVTFRCDPISEHNRLYWYRQTLGQGPEFLTYFQNEAQLEKSRLLSDRFSAERPKGSFSTLEIQRTEQGDSAMYLCASSSMPYDGTYEQYFGPGTRLTVT.